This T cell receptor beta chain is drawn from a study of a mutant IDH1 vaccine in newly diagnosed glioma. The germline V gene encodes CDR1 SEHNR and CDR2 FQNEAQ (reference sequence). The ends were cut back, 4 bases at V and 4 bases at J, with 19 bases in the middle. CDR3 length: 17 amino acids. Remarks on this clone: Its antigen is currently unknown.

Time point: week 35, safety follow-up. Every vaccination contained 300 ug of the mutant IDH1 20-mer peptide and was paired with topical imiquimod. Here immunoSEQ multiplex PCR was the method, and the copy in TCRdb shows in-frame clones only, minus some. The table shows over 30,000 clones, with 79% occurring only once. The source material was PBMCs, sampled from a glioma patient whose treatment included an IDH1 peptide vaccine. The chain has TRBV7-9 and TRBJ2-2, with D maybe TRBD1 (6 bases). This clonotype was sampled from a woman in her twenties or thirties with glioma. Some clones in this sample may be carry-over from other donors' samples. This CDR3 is CASSSPGRTAFTGELFF. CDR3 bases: TGTGCCAGCAGCTCCCCCGGGCGGACAGCTTTCACCGGGGAGCTGTTTTTT.